This entry lists 26 T cell receptor beta chains sequenced from one sample in a study of regulatory T cells in long-lasting Graves disease. Indicated time point: newly diagnosed GD, antithyroid drugs for less than 3 months. From PBMCs, RNA was extracted and then used to make the TCR library. Relying on iRepertoire HTBI primers and Arm-PCR of CDR3 regions, the team built TCR beta libraries. TCRdb recomputed calls from the multiplex PCR reads with MiXCR, one row per CDR3 protein. This repertoire shows hundreds of thousands of distinct CDR3 sequences, 15% to 20% found once; its top ten account for 18%. The sample was also reused in another study, on T cells in Graves' hyperthyroidism and ophthalmopathy.

Sample: peripheral blood mononuclear cells (PBMCs), taken at new diagnosis, from a patient treated with antithyroid drugs. The receptors stem from a woman aged 25 to 39 with Graves disease.

This clonotype was counted ten times or more. The chain combines TRBV6-2 or TRBV6-3 with TRBJ2-5; tentative D call: TRBD2 (5 bases). This CDR3 spans 14 amino acids. CDR1 MNHEY and CDR2 SVGEGT come from the germline V gene. V was shortened by 8 bases and J by 4 bases, with 17 bases between the two germline ends. DNA of the CDR3: TGTGCCAGCTGCGACCCCAGAAGCGGAGAGACCCAGTACTTC. Its protein is CASCDPRSGETQYF.

The chain uses TRBV5-1 and TRBJ2-2, with 8 bases lining up with TRBD2. V gave up 2 bases and J gave up 5 bases; unmatched junction bases: 14. CDR3 length: 18 amino acids. Germline V lookup: CDR1 SGHRS, CDR2 YFSETQ. CDR3 loop: CASSFNPLDGGGTGELFF. As DNA, the CDR3 is TGCGCCAGCAGCTTCAATCCCCTGGACGGCGGGGGGACCGGGGAGCTGTTTTTT.

This clonotype was counted many times. V is TRBV6-1 and J is TRBJ1-1, with 8 bases aligning to TRBD1. V was clipped by 1 base and J by 0 bases; unmatched bases: 4. The CDR3 has 16 residues. Germline values: CDR1 MNHNS, CDR2 SASEGT. This chain's CDR3 is CASSEVPGGLNTEAFF. DNA of the CDR3: TGTGCCAGCAGTGAAGTACCAGGGGGCCTGAACACTGAAGCTTTCTTT.

This clonotype has just a few counts. This chain uses TRBV30 with TRBJ1-5, with TRBD1 identical over 9 bases. The CDR3 has 15 amino acids. V shed 3 bases, J shed 10 bases, and the junction held 13 bases outside the gene matches. The V gene's germline CDR1 is GTSNPN and CDR2 SVGIG (reference sequence). DNA for the CDR3: TGTGCCTGGAGGGTAACAGGGGGCGCGGGTCAACCCCAGCATTTT. It yields the protein CAWRVTGGAGQPQHF.

In its sample, this clonotype was seen many times. The chain has TRBV6-1 and TRBJ2-7; the D is unclear. V shed 2 bases and J shed 6 bases, with 11 bases lying between them. CDR1 and CDR2 from the germline V gene are MNHNS and SASEGT. The CDR3 is made up of 13 amino acids. CDR3 nucleotides: TGTGCCAGCAGTGAAAATGACGGGTTCGAGCAGTACTTC. Its translation is CASSENDGFEQYF.

The sample holds a few counts of this clonotype. The V call is TRBV20-1, the J call TRBJ2-7; TRBD2 might be the D (6 bases). CDR1 is DFQATT, CDR2 SNEGSKA, per germline (reference sequence). Trimming removed 0 bases at V and 4 bases at J, with 13 bases between. The CDR3 consists of 14 residues. The CDR3 coding sequence is TGCAGTGCTAGAGATCCGACTAGAACTTACGAGCAGTACTTC. Encoded protein: CSARDPTRTYEQYF.

The V and J genes are TRBV20-1 and TRBJ2-7; D not resolved. Trimming removed 8 bases from V and 3 bases from J, with 11 bases in between. Per germline, CDR1 DFQATT and CDR2 SNEGSKA (reference sequence). The CDR3 contains 11 residues. The CDR3 region is CSLPVDYEQYF. In nucleotides, the CDR3 is TGCAGTCTCCCCGTTGACTACGAGCAGTACTTC.

This clonotype was detected many times. Compared with germline, one end of the junction differs, possibly owing to a read error. V gene TRBV7-8 combines with J gene TRBJ2-3, with D perhaps matching TRBD1 (6 bases). The DNA end is more similar to TRBJ2-5, so the J call may be wrong. Per the germline V gene, CDR1 is SGHVS and CDR2 is FQNEAQ. This CDR3 has 14 amino acids. The CDR3 sequence is CASSVASRGGTQYF. The CDR3 coding sequence is TGTGCCAGCAGCGTAGCCTCCAGGGGCGGGACCCAGTACTTC.

This clonotype was counted ten times or more. The chain is built from TRBV30 and TRBJ1-5; D not certain. The CDR3 contains 13 residues. V lost 5 bases and J lost 0, with 8 bases in between. Germline loops: CDR1 GTSNPN, CDR2 SVGIG (reference sequence). CDR3 nucleotides: TGTGCCTGGGCCCAAAATAGCAATCAGCCCCAGCATTTT. Protein sequence: CAWAQNSNQPQHF.

Ten or more counts support this clonotype. The rearrangement links TRBV6-5 to TRBJ1-2, with D uncertain. The CDR3 length is 13 residues. V lost 2 bases, J lost 8 bases, and 12 bases lay in between. Germline V lookup: CDR1 MNHEY, CDR2 SVGAGI. CDR3 in amino acids: CASSYGPVGGYTF. As DNA, the CDR3 is TGTGCCAGCAGTTACGGGCCCGTGGGGGGCTACACCTTC.

This clonotype showed up many times. The chain has TRBV6-1 and TRBJ1-4; maybe TRBD1 (5 bases). V lost 7 bases to trimming and J lost 0 bases, with 12 bases between them. Germline lookup yields CDR1 MNHNS and CDR2 SASEGT. The length of the CDR3 is 15 residues. DNA of the CDR3: TGTGCCAGCAATTTTCAGGGTGCAACTAATGAAAAACTGTTTTTT. Amino acid sequence: CASNFQGATNEKLFF.

Many counts were recorded for this clonotype. The chain uses TRBV30 and TRBJ2-3; D ambiguous. The CDR3 has 12 residues. Trimming removed 0 bases at V and 3 bases at J, with 4 bases between. Germline V CDR1 and CDR2: GTSNPN, SVGIG (reference sequence). CDR3: CAWSVGTDTQYF. CDR3 in DNA: TGTGCCTGGAGTGTAGGGACAGATACGCAGTATTTT.

This clonotype was picked up many times. The chain uses TRBV12-3 or TRBV12-4 and TRBJ2-5; 13 nucleotides match TRBD2. The CDR3 covers 15 residues. Germline trimming cut 6 bases from V and 4 bases from J; bases unmatched to any gene: 5. This CDR3 is CASSPTSGRSETQYF. In DNA form, the CDR3 reads TGTGCCAGCAGCCCGACTAGCGGGAGGTCAGAGACCCAGTACTTC.

Ten or more counts support this clonotype. CDR3 loop: CASSRSSYNEQFF. The CDR3 nucleotides are TGTGCCAGCAGTCGTTCCTCCTACAATGAGCAGTTCTTC. This chain joins TRBV3-1 and TRBJ2-1, with unresolved D. The CDR3 runs 13 residues. Germline CDR1 reads LGHDT; CDR2 reads YNNKEL (reference sequence). V gave up 6 bases and J gave up 0 bases, with 6 bases separating them.

This clonotype was counted only a few times. This chain uses TRBV20-1 with TRBJ2-1, with D perhaps matching TRBD2 (6 bases). Germline CDR1 reads DFQATT; CDR2 reads SNEGSKA (reference sequence). This CDR3 comprises 15 residues. V was clipped by 4 bases and J by 3 bases, with 16 bases between them. DNA of the CDR3: TGCAGTGCTATCCCCGGAGTAGCGGTCTACAATGAGCAGTTCTTC. Its translation is CSAIPGVAVYNEQFF.

At least ten counts were recorded for this clonotype. The chain has TRBV10-3 and TRBJ2-7; the match to TRBD2 covers 7 bases. The V and J ends lost 10 bases and 5 bases, in that order; junction bases with no gene match: 14. The CDR3 is made up of 14 amino acids. The germline V gene encodes CDR1 ENHRY and CDR2 SYGVKD. CDR3 DNA: TGTGCCACCCGCTGGGGCGGGAGTAGGAACGAGCAGTACTTC. This sequence encodes CATRWGGSRNEQYF.

This clonotype appeared many times. The V and J genes are TRBV2 and TRBJ1-5; the D gene is possibly TRBD1 (5 bases). Trimming removed 2 bases at V and 10 bases at J, with 21 bases between. CDR1 and CDR2 (germline): SNHLY, FYNNEI. The CDR3 is 16 amino acids. The CDR3 bases are TGTGCCAGCAGTGAAATTGGGGGGACCTCAGGAGGCCCCCAGCATTTT. Its protein is CASSEIGGTSGGPQHF.

This clonotype showed up many times. The V call is TRBV7-2, the J call TRBJ2-7, with 7 bases aligning to TRBD1. Germline CDR1 reads SGHTA; CDR2 reads FQGNSA. After removal of 5 bases from V and 2 bases from J, the junction contained 9 bases not matched to a gene. The CDR3 length is 15 residues. DNA of the CDR3: TGTGCCAGCAGCCCAAAGACAGGGAACACCTACGAGCAGTACTTC. Encoded protein: CASSPKTGNTYEQYF.

The rearrangement links TRBV5-1 to TRBJ2-7, with 11 bases matching TRBD2. The CDR3 contains 16 residues. V dropped 4 bases and J dropped 6; count of bases not matched to a gene: 12. In germline, CDR1 is SGHRS, CDR2 YFSETQ. The CDR3 protein is CASSETLAGEPREQYF. CDR3 coding DNA: TGCGCCAGCAGCGAGACACTAGCGGGAGAACCTCGCGAGCAGTACTTC.

The rearrangement links TRBV6-1 to TRBJ1-1, with TRBD1 identical over 11 bases. With 4 bases clipped from V and 0 bases from J, the junction kept 10 bases outside the gene matches. The CDR3 sequence is 18 residues long. The germline gives CDR1 MNHNS, CDR2 SASEGT. Here the CDR3 DNA reads TGTGCCAGCAGTGTACCCGGGACAGGGGGTTTTATGAACACTGAAGCTTTCTTT. Translating gives CASSVPGTGGFMNTEAFF.

This clonotype was picked up many times. The chain carries TRBV6-1 and TRBJ1-2; possibly TRBD1 for D (6 bases). Trimming removed 4 bases from V and 10 bases from J, with 7 bases in between. The CDR3 covers 10 residues. CDR1 is MNHNS, CDR2 SASEGT, per germline. In DNA, the CDR3 is TGTGCCAGCAGTGGGACAGACTACACCTTC. This codes for CASSGTDYTF.

This chain links TRBV19 with TRBJ1-2; TRBD1 is a possible D gene (6 bases). With 0 bases removed from V and 4 bases from J, the gap between germline ends came to 15 bases. The germline gives CDR1 LNHDA, CDR2 SQIVND (reference sequence). The CDR3 contains 16 residues. The CDR3, as DNA: TGTGCCAGTAGTATAGATCTCTCCGGACAGTCCTATGGCTACACCTTC. Translated, it gives CASSIDLSGQSYGYTF.

This clonotype was picked up many times. The V call is TRBV28, the J call TRBJ1-4; no clear D. The CDR3 length is 12 residues. The V end was cut by 2 bases, the J end by 8 bases, with 6 bases between. The V gene's germline CDR1 is MDHEN and CDR2 SYDVKM. This CDR3 reads CASSLRHEKLFF. The CDR3 DNA reads as TGTGCCAGCAGTTTAAGGCACGAAAAACTGTTTTTT.

The chain joins TRBV2 to TRBJ2-7; 8 bases are shared with TRBD1. Germline CDR1 and CDR2: SNHLY and FYNNEI. The CDR3 loop spans 15 amino acids. The junction had 12 bases not matched to a gene; V was cut back by 6 bases and J by 5 bases. The CDR3 loop is CASSPGGQGTHEQYF. The CDR3 DNA sequence: TGTGCCAGCAGCCCAGGAGGACAGGGAACCCACGAGCAGTACTTC.

This clonotype was detected ten times or more. The genes are TRBV28 and TRBJ1-1, with D possibly matching TRBD1 (5 bases). V was pared by 6 bases and J by 1 base, with 18 bases between. The length of the CDR3 is 16 residues. Germline V gene sequence: CDR1 MDHEN, CDR2 SYDVKM. The CDR3 protein is CASSQPPRGWNTEAFF. The CDR3 DNA sequence: TGTGCCAGCAGCCAACCGCCCCGGGGGTGGAACACTGAAGCTTTCTTT.

This clonotype was recorded many times. The V gene is TRBV2, the J gene TRBJ1-1; D is unresolved. The germline CDR1 and CDR2 sequences are SNHLY and FYNNEI. This CDR3 region has 12 residues. V shed 7 bases and J shed 6 bases, with 12 bases lying between them. CDR3 nucleotides: TGTGCCAGCACCCTAGAGTCGCCTGAAGCTTTCTTT. Its translation is CASTLESPEAFF. Looking up the rest from reference TRBV2 and TRBJ1-1 gives the full variable domain: EPEVTQTPSHQVTQMGQEVILRCVPISNHLYFYWYRQILGQKVEFLVSFYNNEISEKSEIFDDQFSVERPDGSNFTLKIRSTKLEDSAMYFCASTLESPEAFFGQGTRLTVV.